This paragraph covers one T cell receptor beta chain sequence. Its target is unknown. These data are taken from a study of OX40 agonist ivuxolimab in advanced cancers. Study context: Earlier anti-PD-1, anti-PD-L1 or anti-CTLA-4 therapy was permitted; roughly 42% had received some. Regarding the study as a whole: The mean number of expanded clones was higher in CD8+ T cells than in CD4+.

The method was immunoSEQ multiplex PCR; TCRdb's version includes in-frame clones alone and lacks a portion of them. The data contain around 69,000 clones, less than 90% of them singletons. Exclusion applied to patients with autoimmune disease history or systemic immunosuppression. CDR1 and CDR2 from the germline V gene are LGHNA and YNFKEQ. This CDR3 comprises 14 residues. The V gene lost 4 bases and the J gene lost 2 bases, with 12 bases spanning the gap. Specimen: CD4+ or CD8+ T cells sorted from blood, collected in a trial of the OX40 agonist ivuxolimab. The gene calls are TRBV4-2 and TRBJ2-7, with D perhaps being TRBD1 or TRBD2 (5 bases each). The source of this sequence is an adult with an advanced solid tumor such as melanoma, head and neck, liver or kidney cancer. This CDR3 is CASSRGTVAYEQYF. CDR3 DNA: TGTGCCAGCAGCCGGGGGACGGTTGCCTACGAGCAGTACTTC.